These T cell receptor beta chains were read from a single sample in a study of blood T cell repertoires in COVID-19. Sequencing used immunoSEQ multiplex PCR; TCRdb keeps in-frame clones, though not all of them. The sample lists under 15,000 clones; around 90% were seen once. Input material: peripheral blood. These receptors were obtained from a human donor in a cohort sampled during active COVID-19. Each CDR3 is given with its conserved first and last residue. A D gene is named only where the DNA matches it firmly. A clone size is listed for some rows: how often the clone was seen (once, few, many), or a class if it is expanded.

j_gene	v_gene	d_gene	abundance	CDR3nt	CDR3aa
TRBJ2-7	TRBV6-5	-	-	TGTGCCAGCAGGCCCAGCGGGCGGAGCTCCTACGAGCAGTACTTC	CASRPSGRSSYEQYF
TRBJ2-6	TRBV19	-	-	TGTGCCAGTACCAAAGACAGGAGCTCTGGGGCCAACGTCCTGACTTTC	CASTKDRSSGANVLTF
TRBJ1-6	TRBV30	-	-	TGTGCCTGGAATAAGGGGGGGATGGATAATTCACCCCTCCACTTT	CAWNKGGMDNSPLHF
TRBJ2-3	TRBV7-2	TRBD2	-	TGTGCCAGCAGCTTAGAAACTAGCGGGAGGTCCTATTTT	CASSLETSGRSYF
TRBJ2-7	TRBV7-2	-	-	TGTGCCAGCAGCCAACATGGCACCTCCTACGAGCAGTACTTC	CASSQHGTSYEQYF
TRBJ1-2	TRBV14	-	-	TGTGCCAGCAGCCAAGGGGCAGGAGGTTGGGGCTACACCTTC	CASSQGAGGWGYTF
TRBJ1-1	TRBV20-1	TRBD1	-	TGCAGTGCAAGCATACAGGGGCGAGCTTTCTTT	CSASIQGRAFF
TRBJ2-2	TRBV19	-	-	TGTGCCAGTAGTATAGTTCGGGTCGGGGAGCTGTTTTTT	CASSIVRVGELFF
TRBJ2-1	TRBV7-2	TRBD2	-	TGTGCCAGCAGCTTAGCTCAGCGGGGGGGCTACAATGAGCAGTTCTTC	CASSLAQRGGYNEQFF
TRBJ2-5	TRBV24-1	TRBD1	-	TGTGCCACCAGTGATGGCACACAGGGGGCGGGTGAGACCCAGTACTTC	CATSDGTQGAGETQYF
TRBJ1-2	TRBV19	TRBD1	-	TGTGCCAGTAGTATACCGGAGGGGGCGCTTGGGTATGGCTACACCTTC	CASSIPEGALGYGYTF
TRBJ2-3	TRBV5-1	TRBD2	-	TGCGCCAGCAGCCGGACTAGCGGGGGAAGCACAGATACGCAGTATTTT	CASSRTSGGSTDTQYF
TRBJ1-1	TRBV19	-	-	TGTGCCAGTAGTCCCGGGGTGAGGGGGGAAGCTTTCTTT	CASSPGVRGEAFF
TRBJ1-2	TRBV29-1	-	-	TGCAGCGTTGCTCGGGGGTTTGGATATGGCTACACCTTC	CSVARGFGYGYTF
TRBJ2-7	TRBV28	-	-	TGTGCCAGCAGTCCTCGGGCAGGGGCCTATTCCTACGAGCAGTACTTC	CASSPRAGAYSYEQYF
TRBJ1-6	TRBV5-3	-	-	TGTGCCAGAAGCCTGTCCAATTCTACCGACAGCTCCTATAATTCACCCCTCCACTTT	CARSLSNSTDSSYNSPLHF
TRBJ1-2	TRBV5-4	-	-	TGTGCCAGCACCACGGGCAGGGGAGGGGTCTATGGCTACACCTTC	CASTTGRGGVYGYTF
TRBJ1-1	TRBV27	TRBD1	once	TGTGCCAGCATACGACAGGGGACCAACACTGAAGCTTTCTTT	CASIRQGTNTEAFF
TRBJ1-1	TRBV5-5	-	-	TGTGCCAGCAGCTTGGGGCGAGGAGCAGGGGAACCCACTGAAGCTTTCTTT	CASSLGRGAGEPTEAFF
TRBJ1-5	TRBV6-6	TRBD1	-	TGTGCCAGCAGTAACCGGGACAGGGGGCTCGATCAGCCCCAGCATTTT	CASSNRDRGLDQPQHF
TRBJ1-6	TRBV7-9	-	-	TGTGCCAGCAGCTTAGACACTTCACCCCTCCACTTT	CASSLDTSPLHF
TRBJ2-7	TRBV12-3/TRBV12-4	TRBD1	-	TGTGCCAGCAGTTTAACAGGGGAGTACGAGCAGTACTTC	CASSLTGEYEQYF
TRBJ2-7	TRBV28	TRBD1	-	TGTGCCAGCAAGGGGGCGGCTGCGGGGCAGTACTTC	CASKGAAAGQYF
TRBJ2-3	TRBV7-9	-	-	TGTGCCAGCAGCCCAACAGGTCGGTCGGGAGTCACAGATACGCAGTATTTT	CASSPTGRSGVTDTQYF
TRBJ2-5	TRBV10-3	TRBD2	-	TGTGCCATAAGCGGGACTAGCGATGAGACCCAGTACTTC	CAISGTSDETQYF
TRBJ2-7	TRBV27	-	-	TGTGCCAGCGCAGACAGGACCTCCTACGAGCAGTACTTC	CASADRTSYEQYF
TRBJ2-7	TRBV18	TRBD2	-	TGTGCCAGCTCACCACAGGGACTAGCGGGAGGGACTAGCTCCTACGAGCAGTACTTC	CASSPQGLAGGTSSYEQYF
TRBJ1-3	TRBV29-1	TRBD1	-	TGCAGCGGGGGACAGGGGGGCTCTGGAAACACCATATATTTT	CSGGQGGSGNTIYF
TRBJ2-5	TRBV5-5	-	-	TGTGCCAGCAGCTTGGTCGCAGCGCCAACACAAGAGACCCAGTACTTC	CASSLVAAPTQETQYF
TRBJ2-3	TRBV5-1	-	-	TGCGCCAGCAGCTTGACAGTTCCAGATACGCAGTATTTT	CASSLTVPDTQYF
TRBJ2-2	TRBV30	TRBD1	-	TGTGCCTGGAGGGGACAGGGGTCCGGGGAGCTGTTTTTT	CAWRGQGSGELFF
TRBJ1-6	TRBV27	-	-	TGTGCCAGCAGTTCGGACAGCTGGAATTCACCCCTCCACTTT	CASSSDSWNSPLHF
TRBJ1-2	TRBV5-5	-	-	TGTGCCAGCAGCTTGTTCGGGGAAGGAGGTGGTGGCTACACCTTC	CASSLFGEGGGGYTF
TRBJ1-4	TRBV5-1	-	once	TGCGCCAGCAGCTCGCTGTCTTCGGGGGAAAAACTGTTTTTT	CASSSLSSGEKLFF
TRBJ1-6	TRBV7-9	TRBD1	-	TGTGCCAGCAGCACAGGGGACAGGTATTCACCCCTCCACTTT	CASSTGDRYSPLHF
TRBJ2-1	TRBV6-6	-	-	TGTGCCAGCGAACCGATGCCACGGGTGCATGAGCAGTTCTTC	CASEPMPRVHEQFF
TRBJ1-6	TRBV11-2	-	-	TGTGCCAGCAGCTTAGATAGAATTCGACCCCTCCACTTT	CASSLDRIRPLHF
TRBJ2-1	TRBV18	TRBD2	-	TGTGCCAGCTCACCGGGACTAGTAGGGGAGCAGTTCTTC	CASSPGLVGEQFF
TRBJ1-2	TRBV19	TRBD1	-	TGTGCCAGTAGTCAGGAGACAGGGGTCTATGGCTACACCTTC	CASSQETGVYGYTF
TRBJ2-2	TRBV5-4	TRBD1	-	TGTGCCAGCAGCCGGACAGGGTCCGGGGAGCTGTTTTTT	CASSRTGSGELFF
TRBJ1-1	TRBV20-1	-	-	TGCAGTGCTAGTTCCATCCGGGGGACTGAAGCTTTCTTT	CSASSIRGTEAFF
TRBJ2-7	TRBV6-5	-	-	TGTGCCAGCAGTTACTCGGGCAACTCCTACGAGCAGTACTTC	CASSYSGNSYEQYF
TRBJ2-7	TRBV6-2/TRBV6-3	-	-	TGTGCCAGCAGTCATCCCTCGGGATGGAGATACGAGCAGTACTTC	CASSHPSGWRYEQYF
TRBJ2-1	TRBV19	TRBD1	-	TGTGCCAGTAGGACCGGTGACGCAGGGGGAAACAATGAGCAGTTCTTC	CASRTGDAGGNNEQFF
TRBJ1-3	TRBV7-6	TRBD1	-	TGTGCCAGCAGCTTAAGTGGCAGGGGGCTTGGAAACACCATATATTTT	CASSLSGRGLGNTIYF
TRBJ1-1	TRBV5-1	-	-	TGCGCCAGCAGCAGAAGTGTGGGGGGCGCGGGGGTCACTGAAGCTTTCTTT	CASSRSVGGAGVTEAFF
TRBJ1-6	TRBV7-2	-	-	TGTGCCGGAGGGGCAGGGCGATCACCCCTCCACTTT	CAGGAGRSPLHF
TRBJ1-5	TRBV10-3	TRBD1	once	TGTGCCATCAGCGACAGGGAAAGCAATCAGCCCCAGCATTTT	CAISDRESNQPQHF
TRBJ1-1	TRBV6-5	TRBD1	-	TGTGCCAGCAGTCCCCAGACAGGGTTGAACACTGAAGCTTTCTTT	CASSPQTGLNTEAFF
TRBJ2-7	TRBV28	TRBD2	once	TGTGCCAGCAGGCCGTCGGGGGGCTCCTACGAGCAGTACTTC	CASRPSGGSYEQYF
TRBJ1-4	TRBV29-1	TRBD1	-	TGCAGCGTGCGACGAGGGACAGGGTCTGAAAAACTGTTTTTT	CSVRRGTGSEKLFF
TRBJ2-1	TRBV10-3	TRBD1	-	TGTGCCATCACCCAAGGACAGGCTACTGAGCAGTTCTTC	CAITQGQATEQFF
TRBJ2-1	TRBV7-9	TRBD1	-	TGTGCCAGCAGCTCACCGGGACAGTACAATGAGCAGTTCTTC	CASSSPGQYNEQFF